The rows below give T cell receptor beta chains drawn from one sample of a study of T cell clusters in autoimmune cytopenias. Using the multiplex PCR reads, TCRdb records one entry per CDR3 protein without DNA. This sample's table reports thousands of distinct CDR3 sequences. The sample was also linked to a second study, of T cell repertoires in aging, cancer and after chemotherapy.

The sample was peripheral blood. These receptors were taken from a human donor in good health. Both conserved end residues are part of each CDR3. Clone size is stated in some rows and not others, as once, few, many or a class when expanded.

J	size	V	CDR3
TRBJ1-5	medium-sized	TRBV19	CASSLWGGREGNQPQHF
TRBJ1-5	NA	TRBV29-1	CSVDSPGGLVAISQHF
TRBJ2-7	NA	TRBV14	CASSQVFGLYEQYF
TRBJ1-3	medium-sized	TRBV30	CAWSVGGHGNTIYF
TRBJ2-6	medium-sized	TRBV12-3/TRBV12-4	CASSPSTGGRPGANVLTF
TRBJ1-3	medium-sized	TRBV5-6	CASSFVQSSGNTIYF
TRBJ2-7	NA	TRBV13	CASSSTGFGSYEQYF
TRBJ2-2	medium-sized	TRBV24-1	CATSDSRTGLSGELFF
TRBJ2-5	medium-sized	TRBV11-1	CASNLGQGGETQYF
TRBJ2-5	medium-sized	TRBV14	CASSQDLLAGETQYF
TRBJ2-7	medium-sized	TRBV6-5	CASSYSRTGPSYEQYF
TRBJ1-4	medium-sized	TRBV11-1	CASSSTRGGFGEKLFF
TRBJ1-5	medium-sized	TRBV6-2/TRBV6-3	CASSRTGGSQPQHF
TRBJ1-1	NA	TRBV30	CAWSLRGGTEAFF
TRBJ1-5	NA	TRBV28	CASSLDRKSQPQHF
TRBJ1-3	medium-sized	TRBV12-3/TRBV12-4	CASRFGLSGNTIYF
TRBJ1-1	NA	TRBV18	CASSSDMNTEAFF
TRBJ2-7	NA	TRBV14	CASSQGRGGPYEQYF
TRBJ1-1	NA	TRBV7-9	CASSLVGGAGAFF
TRBJ1-4	NA	TRBV7-9	CASSLQGSKKLFF
TRBJ1-3	medium-sized	TRBV12-3/TRBV12-4	CASSWGTPGNTIYF
TRBJ2-7	medium-sized	TRBV29-1	CSALSDRGYEQYF
TRBJ1-3	medium-sized	TRBV27	CASSIQGSGNTIYF
TRBJ2-1	NA	TRBV28	CASKQVYNEQFF
TRBJ2-1	NA	TRBV5-1	CASSLDSYNEQFF
TRBJ2-1	medium-sized	TRBV18	CASSPPTSSYEQFF
TRBJ2-7	NA	TRBV28	CASSFRQGGMDEQYF
TRBJ2-2	medium-sized	TRBV15	CATSRDPLAAGGNTGELFF
TRBJ1-6	NA	TRBV6-1	CASSQGGNSPLHF
TRBJ2-7	NA	TRBV10-2	CASSDIAGLAGDEQYF
TRBJ2-1	NA	TRBV7-9	CASSRTGLAGGYEQFF
TRBJ1-3	NA	TRBV7-2	CASSFPFTNSGNTIYF
TRBJ2-2	medium-sized	TRBV24-1	CATGETGNTGELFF
TRBJ2-7	NA	TRBV10-3	CAISESGQTYEQYF
TRBJ2-7	medium-sized	TRBV11-2	CASSRNGFSIGDEQYF
TRBJ2-7	NA	TRBV6-2/TRBV6-3	CASSVRPGTQYEQYF
TRBJ2-3	NA	TRBV5-1	CASSLGGTTTDTQYF
TRBJ1-2	medium-sized	TRBV12-3/TRBV12-4	CASSLGVGYTF
TRBJ1-1	NA	TRBV6-2/TRBV6-3	CASSPYYLTVNTEAFF